This T cell receptor (beta chain) was identified during a study of blood T cell repertoires in COVID-19. Across the whole study: Donors in Cohort 3 who had recovered were those with two negative PCRs, healthcare professional clearance, or resolution of their symptoms.

Per the study methods: Amplified reference gene primers provided the basis for estimating nucleated cell counts. Profiled with immunoSEQ multiplex PCR; TCRdb holds only in-frame clones, not every one. From that table come the V and J calls and clone size; the DNA was used to work out D and trimming. The sample gives 350,000 to 450,000 clones, more than 70% of which show up once; about 1.9% is in the top ten. Individuals drawn from around 25 US areas were about 18 to 95 years old. The TCR sequence derives from a man aged 35 to 55 in a cohort exposed to, infected with or recovered from COVID-19 (not recorded which). Sequenced sample: PBMCs or T cells enriched from blood (not recorded which).

This CDR3 is CASSTQGGNTGELFF. CDR3 in DNA: TGTGCCAGCAGTACACAGGGGGGGAACACCGGGGAGCTGTTTTTT. The J gene is TRBJ2-2, the V gene TRBV28, with 8 nucleotides matching TRBD1. V trimming: 5 bases; J trimming: 1 base; junction bases outside the gene matches: 3. The CDR3 has 15 residues. Germline lookup yields CDR1 MDHEN and CDR2 SYDVKM.